This TCR beta chain stems from a study of T cell repertoires in cytomegalovirus infection. Across the whole study: Public TCR beta signatures were indicative of both CMV infection and a matching HLA type.

TCRdb analysed the reads with MiXCR anew, one entry per CDR3 protein. This table holds approximately 590,000 distinct CDR3 sequences, 40% found once. Trimming stripped 7 bases from V and 0 bases from J, with 16 bases between. The CDR3 loop spans 15 amino acids. Germline V lookup: CDR1 LNHDA, CDR2 SQIVND (reference sequence). A word on this clonotype: No antigen is known for it.

Source: cultured PBMCs, taken from culture after CMV antigen stimulation. This rearrangement joins TRBV19 to TRBJ2-7; D is possibly TRBD1 (7 bases). This TCR came from a human donor in good health (CMV status not recorded). Some clones in this sample may be carry-over from other donors' samples. DNA of the CDR3: TGTGCCAGTAAGGAGGGGACAGCTTCCTCCTACGAGCAGTACTTC. Protein product: CASKEGTASSYEQYF.